This TCR beta chain stems from a study of blood T cells in healthy people across ages. Per-sample yields of isolated PBMCs were at least 6 million. This clonotype has just a few counts. A second PCR, run for roughly 7 to 11 cycles, used a sample-barcoded 5' primer plus a J-beta primer mix. Each CDR3 protein is one row after TCRdb ran MiXCR on the 5' RACE reads. There are 600,000 to 1,000,000 distinct CDR3 sequences in the sample; around a quarter occur only once, and more than 3% lies in the top ten. The CDR3 consists of 11 residues. Germline V lookup: CDR1 MGHDK, CDR2 SYGVNS. The junction had 5 bases not matched to a gene; V was cut back by 10 bases and J by 7 bases. Separately, the same data were catalogued under a study of T cells of mothers and their children.

Sequenced material: blood. The receptor's source is a boy younger than 18 in good health. V is TRBV25-1 and J is TRBJ1-1; 8 bases map to TRBD1. The CDR3 here is CAIHRGDEAFF. The DNA of the CDR3 is TGTGCCATCCACAGGGGGGATGAAGCTTTCTTT.